What follows describes a single TCR beta chain. Its antigen is undetermined. The sample is drawn from a study of cytomegalovirus exposure and HLA in healthy donors. Though probably carrying unrecorded immune exposures, donors were nominally healthy at sampling. The CDR3 spans 16 residues. Trimming took 5 bases from V and 5 from J, leaving 22 bases between them. CDR1 is MDHEN, CDR2 SYDVKM, per germline. PCR used 60 Vbeta primers and 13 Jbeta primers. Measured with immunoSEQ multiplex PCR; TCRdb has only the in-frame clones, and not every one. The sample contains 160,000 or so clones, under 90% of which appear only once. Findings of the study overall: Segments of the TCR beta V type were, in most cases, productive about 87% or about 30% of the time in an earlier analysis. TCR beta V- and J-gene trimming, according to a later analysis, was linked to a missense DCLRE1C variant. Accurate prediction of HLA-A and HLA-B alleles (for most subjects) was reportedly achieved from TCR beta sequences.

The chain combines TRBV28 with TRBJ2-7; possibly TRBD2 for D (5 bases). The sequence was collected from a man aged 30 to 39 in good health and CMV-seronegative. The material sequenced was PBMCs. In nucleotides, the CDR3 is TGTGCCAGCAGTCCCCCCTGGCGGGTGGGGATGGACGAGCAGTACTTC. This gives the protein CASSPPWRVGMDEQYF.